This T cell receptor beta chain was profiled in a study of CD8+ T cells in alopecia areata. PBMCs, the starting material, were the source of sorted CD4+ and CD8+ T cells. The study, taken as a whole, reports: Scalp repertoires also include resident alphabeta T cells from normal skin. Lesional tissue from the scalp (especially in alopecia totalis/universalis) showed higher clonality than normal scalp.

Extracted RNA was reverse transcribed, and the resulting cDNA served as sequencing template. Profiling relied on immunoSEQ multiplex PCR, and the TCRdb table lists in-frame clones only, not all of them. The data hold 110,000 to 150,000 clones, with approximately 60% observed a single time. This clone was counted between two and nine times. The antigen remains unidentified. This CDR3 has 14 residues. Per the germline V gene, CDR1 is SNHLY and CDR2 is FYNNEI. V shed 7 bases and J shed 4 bases, with 15 bases lying between them. The sequenced sample was CD8+ T cells sorted from blood. The receptor was derived from a human donor in good health. J is TRBJ2-3 and V is TRBV2; D call uncertain. CDR3 amino acids: CASTSTERPDTQYF. The CDR3 DNA sequence: TGTGCCAGCACCTCTACGGAGCGCCCAGATACGCAGTATTTT.